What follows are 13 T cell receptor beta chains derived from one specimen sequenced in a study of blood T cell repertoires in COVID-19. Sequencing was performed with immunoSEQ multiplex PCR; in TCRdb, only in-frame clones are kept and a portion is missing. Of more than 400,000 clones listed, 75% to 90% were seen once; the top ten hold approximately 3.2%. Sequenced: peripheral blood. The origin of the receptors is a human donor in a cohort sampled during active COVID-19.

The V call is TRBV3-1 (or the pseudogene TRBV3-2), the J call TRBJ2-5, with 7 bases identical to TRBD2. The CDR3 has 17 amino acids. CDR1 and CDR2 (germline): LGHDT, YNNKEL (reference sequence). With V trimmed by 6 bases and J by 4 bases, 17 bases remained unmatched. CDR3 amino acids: CASRDLVFGRRGETQYF. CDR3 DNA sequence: TGTGCCAGCAGAGACCTGGTATTCGGGAGGAGAGGAGAGACCCAGTACTTC.

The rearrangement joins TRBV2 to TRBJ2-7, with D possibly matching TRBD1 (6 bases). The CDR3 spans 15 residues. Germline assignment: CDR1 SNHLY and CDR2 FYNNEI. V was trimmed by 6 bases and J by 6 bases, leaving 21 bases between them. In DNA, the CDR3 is TGTGCCAGCAGATCGTCGACAGGAGATTCAGGCGAGCAGTACTTC. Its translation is CASRSSTGDSGEQYF.

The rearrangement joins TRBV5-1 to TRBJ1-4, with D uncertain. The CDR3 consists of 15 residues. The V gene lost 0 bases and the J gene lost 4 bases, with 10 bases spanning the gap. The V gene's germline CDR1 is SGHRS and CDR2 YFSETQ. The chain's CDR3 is CASSLGGRFNEKLFF. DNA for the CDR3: TGCGCCAGCAGCTTGGGTGGCAGGTTTAATGAAAAACTGTTTTTT.

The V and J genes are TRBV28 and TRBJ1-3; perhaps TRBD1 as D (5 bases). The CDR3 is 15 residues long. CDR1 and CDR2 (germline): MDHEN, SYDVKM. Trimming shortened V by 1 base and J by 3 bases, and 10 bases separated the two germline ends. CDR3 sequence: CASSLFSRDGNTIYF. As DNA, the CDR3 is TGTGCCAGCAGTTTATTTAGCAGGGATGGAAACACCATATATTTT.

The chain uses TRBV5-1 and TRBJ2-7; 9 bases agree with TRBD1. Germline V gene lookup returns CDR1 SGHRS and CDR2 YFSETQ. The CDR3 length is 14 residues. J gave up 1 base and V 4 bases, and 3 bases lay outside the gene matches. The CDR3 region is CASSRGTGSYEQYF. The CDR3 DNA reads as TGCGCCAGCAGCCGAGGGACAGGGTCCTACGAGCAGTACTTC.

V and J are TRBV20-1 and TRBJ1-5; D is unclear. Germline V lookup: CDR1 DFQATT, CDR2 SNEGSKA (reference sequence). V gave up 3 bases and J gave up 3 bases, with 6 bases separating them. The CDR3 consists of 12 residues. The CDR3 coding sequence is TGCAGTGCTAGTTATTCCAATCAGCCCCAGCATTTT. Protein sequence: CSASYSNQPQHF.

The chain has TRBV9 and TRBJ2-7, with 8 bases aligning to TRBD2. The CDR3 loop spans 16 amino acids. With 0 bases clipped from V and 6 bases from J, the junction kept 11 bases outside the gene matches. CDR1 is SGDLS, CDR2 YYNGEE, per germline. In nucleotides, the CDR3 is TGTGCCAGCAGCGTAGGTAGCGGGACGCCTATTAGCGAGCAGTACTTC. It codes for CASSVGSGTPISEQYF.

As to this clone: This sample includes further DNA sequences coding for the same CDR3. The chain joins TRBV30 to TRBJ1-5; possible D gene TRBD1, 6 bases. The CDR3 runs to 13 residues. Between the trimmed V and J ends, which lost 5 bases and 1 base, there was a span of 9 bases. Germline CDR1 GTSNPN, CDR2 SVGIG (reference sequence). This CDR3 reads CAWRGQSNQPQHF. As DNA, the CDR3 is TGTGCCTGGCGAGGACAGAGCAATCAGCCCCAGCATTTT.

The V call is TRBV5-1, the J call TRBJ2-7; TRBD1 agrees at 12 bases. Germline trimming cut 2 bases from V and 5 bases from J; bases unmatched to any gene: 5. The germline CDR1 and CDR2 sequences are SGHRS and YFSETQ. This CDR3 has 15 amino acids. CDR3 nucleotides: TGCGCCAGCAGCTTAGCCGGGACAGGGGGCGACGAGCAGTACTTC. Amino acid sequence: CASSLAGTGGDEQYF.

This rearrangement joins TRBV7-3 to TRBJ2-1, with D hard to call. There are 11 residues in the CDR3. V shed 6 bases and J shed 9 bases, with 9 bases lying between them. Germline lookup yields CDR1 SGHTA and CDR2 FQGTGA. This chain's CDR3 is CASRGRGEQFF. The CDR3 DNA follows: TGTGCCAGCAGAGGCCGCGGTGAGCAGTTCTTC. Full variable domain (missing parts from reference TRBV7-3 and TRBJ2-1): GAGVSQTPSNKVTEKGKYVELRCDPISGHTALYWYRQSLGQGPEFLIYFQGTGAADDSGLPNDRFFAVRPEGSVSTLKIQRTERGDSAVYLCASRGRGEQFFGPGTRLTVL.

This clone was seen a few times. The DNA for the CDR3 is TGTGCCAGCAGCTCCTGGACTAGCGGGAAATCAGCCTCCTACGAGCAGTACTTC. Translated: CASSSWTSGKSASYEQYF. The chain uses TRBV7-9 and TRBJ2-7, with 12 bases lining up with TRBD2. The J segment lost 0 bases and the V segment lost 4 bases, leaving 10 bases of the junction unmatched. The CDR3 totals 18 residues. The germline V gene encodes CDR1 SEHNR and CDR2 FQNEAQ (reference sequence).

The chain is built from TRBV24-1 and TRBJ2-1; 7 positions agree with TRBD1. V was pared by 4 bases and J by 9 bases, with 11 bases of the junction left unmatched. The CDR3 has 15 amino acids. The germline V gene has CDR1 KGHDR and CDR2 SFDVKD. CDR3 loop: CATSDPGQATTEQFF. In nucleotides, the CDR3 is TGTGCCACCAGTGACCCTGGACAGGCAACCACTGAGCAGTTCTTC.

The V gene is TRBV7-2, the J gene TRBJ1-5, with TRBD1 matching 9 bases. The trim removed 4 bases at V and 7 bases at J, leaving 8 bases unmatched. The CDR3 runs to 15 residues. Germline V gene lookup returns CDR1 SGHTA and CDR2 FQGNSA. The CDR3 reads CASSYLQGARQPQHF. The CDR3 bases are TGTGCCAGCAGCTACCTACAGGGGGCACGGCAGCCCCAGCATTTT.